These T cell receptor beta chains were read from a single sample in a study of early T cells in non-severe SARS-CoV-2 infection. TCRdb redid the calling of the 5' RACE reads with MiXCR, one entry per CDR3 protein. The sample gives tens of thousands of distinct CDR3 sequences, less than 11% of which show up once; roughly 4.8% is in the top ten. The sample consisted of whole blood. The receptors stem from an adult who was a healthcare worker with PCR-confirmed SARS-CoV-2 infection or an uninfected control (not recorded which). The CDR3 runs from the conserved cysteine through the conserved F or W. D genes are given only for firm matches. The size entry is marked missing in some rows and otherwise reads once, few, many or a size class.

cdr3_nt: TGCAGCGTTGTTGGGGGGGCGTCTGGCTACACCTTC
cdr3_aa: CSVVGGASGYTF
v_call: TRBV29-1
cdr3_length: 12
j_call: TRBJ1-2
d_call: NA
clone_size: NA

cdr3_nt: TGTGCCGGGCACTCGGATCATGAGCAGTTCTTC
cdr3_aa: CAGHSDHEQFF
v_call: TRBV7-9
cdr3_length: 11
j_call: TRBJ2-1
d_call: NA
clone_size: few

cdr3_nt: TGCAGCGCCGGGACAGTAGGGGGTACGCAGTATTTT
cdr3_aa: CSAGTVGGTQYF
v_call: TRBV29-1
cdr3_length: 12
j_call: TRBJ2-3
d_call: TRBD1
clone_size: many

cdr3_nt: TGTGCCAGCAGTTTGGGGAACTATGGCTACACCTTC
cdr3_aa: CASSLGNYGYTF
v_call: TRBV12-3/TRBV12-4
cdr3_length: 12
j_call: TRBJ1-2
d_call: NA
clone_size: NA

cdr3_nt: TGCAGCGTTGAAAAGGGACTGCAAGAGACCCAGTACTTC
cdr3_aa: CSVEKGLQETQYF
v_call: TRBV29-1
cdr3_length: 13
j_call: TRBJ2-5
d_call: NA
clone_size: few

cdr3_nt: TGTGCCAGCAGCCAAGAGGCCGGGACAGGGGGCAATGAGCAGTTCTTC
cdr3_aa: CASSQEAGTGGNEQFF
v_call: TRBV4-2
cdr3_length: 16
j_call: TRBJ2-1
d_call: TRBD1
clone_size: many

cdr3_nt: TGCGCCAGCAGCCAACGTGGCGCTAGCGGGAGCACAGATACGCAGTATTTT
cdr3_aa: CASSQRGASGSTDTQYF
v_call: TRBV4-1
cdr3_length: 17
j_call: TRBJ2-3
d_call: TRBD2
clone_size: NA

cdr3_nt: TGCAGTGCTAGGAAACGGTCGGTTACCGGGGAGCTGTTTTTT
cdr3_aa: CSARKRSVTGELFF
v_call: TRBV20-1
cdr3_length: 14
j_call: TRBJ2-2
d_call: NA
clone_size: few

cdr3_nt: TGTGCCAGCCGCCCGGGCATACAGGTCGCCTACGAGCAGTACTTC
cdr3_aa: CASRPGIQVAYEQYF
v_call: TRBV6-2/TRBV6-3
cdr3_length: 15
j_call: TRBJ2-7
d_call: NA
clone_size: many

cdr3_nt: TGTGCCAGCAGCTTAGCCAGCGGGGGCTCCTACGAGCAGTACTTC
cdr3_aa: CASSLASGGSYEQYF
v_call: TRBV11-2
cdr3_length: 15
j_call: TRBJ2-7
d_call: TRBD2
clone_size: NA

cdr3_nt: TGTGCCAGCAGCAAGGACAGAAACACCATATATTTT
cdr3_aa: CASSKDRNTIYF
v_call: TRBV5-4
cdr3_length: 12
j_call: TRBJ1-3
d_call: NA
clone_size: few

cdr3_nt: TGTGCCAGCAGTTACACCCTAGCGGGGGGGAACGAGCAGTACTTC
cdr3_aa: CASSYTLAGGNEQYF
v_call: TRBV6-6
cdr3_length: 15
j_call: TRBJ2-7
d_call: TRBD2
clone_size: NA

cdr3_nt: TGTGCCAGCAGTGGACAGGGAACAAGACAAGAGACCCAGTACTTC
cdr3_aa: CASSGQGTRQETQYF
v_call: TRBV2
cdr3_length: 15
j_call: TRBJ2-5
d_call: TRBD1
clone_size: many

cdr3_nt: TGTGCCAGCAGTTTTCTCGGGAATTCACCCCTCCACTTT
cdr3_aa: CASSFLGNSPLHF
v_call: TRBV12-3/TRBV12-4
cdr3_length: 13
j_call: TRBJ1-6
d_call: NA
clone_size: few

cdr3_nt: TGTGCCAGCAGCTTCGAGGGTATGAACACTGAAGCTTTCTTT
cdr3_aa: CASSFEGMNTEAFF
v_call: TRBV7-9
cdr3_length: 14
j_call: TRBJ1-1
d_call: NA
clone_size: medium-sized

cdr3_nt: TGTGCCAGCAGCCAGGGACAGAACACTGAAGCTTTCTTT
cdr3_aa: CASSQGQNTEAFF
v_call: TRBV3-1
cdr3_length: 13
j_call: TRBJ1-1
d_call: NA
clone_size: NA

cdr3_nt: TGTGCCAGCAGCTATGGGGTCGGCGTCGAGCAGTACTTC
cdr3_aa: CASSYGVGVEQYF
v_call: TRBV25-1
cdr3_length: 13
j_call: TRBJ2-7
d_call: NA
clone_size: few

cdr3_nt: TGCGCCAGCAGCCCGAGGGATGCCAATGAGCAGTTCTTC
cdr3_aa: CASSPRDANEQFF
v_call: TRBV5-1
cdr3_length: 13
j_call: TRBJ2-1
d_call: NA
clone_size: NA

cdr3_nt: TGTGCCAGCAGTGACTACAGGGACACTGAAGCTTTCTTT
cdr3_aa: CASSDYRDTEAFF
v_call: TRBV6-1
cdr3_length: 13
j_call: TRBJ1-1
d_call: NA
clone_size: many

cdr3_nt: TGTGCCAGCAGTTACGTTGGGAGACAGGGCGGTGGAAACATTCAGTACTTC
cdr3_aa: CASSYVGRQGGGNIQYF
v_call: TRBV6-5
cdr3_length: 17
j_call: TRBJ2-4
d_call: TRBD1
clone_size: many

cdr3_nt: TGTGCCAGCAGTGAATTTTTTGTTGGGGCTCCGGACACCGGGGAGCTGTTTTTT
cdr3_aa: CASSEFFVGAPDTGELFF
v_call: TRBV2
cdr3_length: 18
j_call: TRBJ2-2
d_call: NA
clone_size: few

cdr3_nt: TGTGCCAGCAGCCTCCGACAGGGGAAGAGGGAAAAACTGTTTTTT
cdr3_aa: CASSLRQGKREKLFF
v_call: TRBV13
cdr3_length: 15
j_call: TRBJ1-4
d_call: TRBD1
clone_size: NA

cdr3_nt: TGTGCCAGCAGCCAAGAGGACGGCTACGAGCAGTACTTC
cdr3_aa: CASSQEDGYEQYF
v_call: TRBV4-2
cdr3_length: 13
j_call: TRBJ2-7
d_call: NA
clone_size: few

cdr3_nt: TGTGCCACCAGTGATCGACCGGGACTAGCGGGAGGCACCGGGGAGCTGTTTTTT
cdr3_aa: CATSDRPGLAGGTGELFF
v_call: TRBV24-1
cdr3_length: 18
j_call: TRBJ2-2
d_call: TRBD2
clone_size: few

cdr3_nt: TGTGCCAGCAGCTTAGTCGACAGCCCTTTCACTGAAGCTTTCTTT
cdr3_aa: CASSLVDSPFTEAFF
v_call: TRBV7-2
cdr3_length: 15
j_call: TRBJ1-1
d_call: NA
clone_size: few

cdr3_nt: TGTGCCAGCAGCTTACTAGGGCTTGGCGAGCAGTACTTC
cdr3_aa: CASSLLGLGEQYF
v_call: TRBV7-8
cdr3_length: 13
j_call: TRBJ2-7
d_call: NA
clone_size: NA

cdr3_nt: TGTGCCAGCTCACCCATCGTGGGCTCTGGGGCCAACGTCCTGACTTTC
cdr3_aa: CASSPIVGSGANVLTF
v_call: TRBV18
cdr3_length: 16
j_call: TRBJ2-6
d_call: NA
clone_size: few

cdr3_nt: TGTGCCAGCAGCTTCACCGACACTGAAGCTTTCTTT
cdr3_aa: CASSFTDTEAFF
v_call: TRBV7-9
cdr3_length: 12
j_call: TRBJ1-1
d_call: NA
clone_size: few

cdr3_nt: TGTGCCAGCAGCCAGATTGGACAGAACTTAACCTTC
cdr3_aa: CASSQIGQNLTF
v_call: TRBV7-3
cdr3_length: 12
j_call: TRBJ1-2
d_call: NA
clone_size: few

cdr3_nt: TGCGCCAGCAGCCAAGAAAGGAACCCCAGGAGCTACGAGCAGTACTTC
cdr3_aa: CASSQERNPRSYEQYF
v_call: TRBV4-1
cdr3_length: 16
j_call: TRBJ2-7
d_call: NA
clone_size: NA

cdr3_nt: TGTGCCAGCAGCGAAGACAGGGGGACTGAAGCTTTCTTT
cdr3_aa: CASSEDRGTEAFF
v_call: TRBV2
cdr3_length: 13
j_call: TRBJ1-1
d_call: TRBD1
clone_size: many

cdr3_nt: TGTGCCAGCAGAACCCCGGGCTCGGGAGAGACCCAGTACTTC
cdr3_aa: CASRTPGSGETQYF
v_call: TRBV6-5
cdr3_length: 14
j_call: TRBJ2-5
d_call: NA
clone_size: many

cdr3_nt: TGTGCCAGCAGCTTGGGGCGGGGACTAAACATTCAGTACTTC
cdr3_aa: CASSLGRGLNIQYF
v_call: TRBV7-2
cdr3_length: 14
j_call: TRBJ2-4
d_call: NA
clone_size: few

cdr3_nt: TGTGCCAGCAACCGGGACAGGGTCGACGAGCAGTACTTC
cdr3_aa: CASNRDRVDEQYF
v_call: TRBV2
cdr3_length: 13
j_call: TRBJ2-7
d_call: TRBD1
clone_size: NA

cdr3_nt: TGTGCCAGCAGGGATACCATGGAGTGGCAGTATTTT
cdr3_aa: CASRDTMEWQYF
v_call: TRBV6-2/TRBV6-3
cdr3_length: 12
j_call: TRBJ2-3
d_call: NA
clone_size: many

cdr3_nt: TGTGCCATCAGTGGGGACAGCCAGGCGTACAATGAGCAGTTCTTC
cdr3_aa: CAISGDSQAYNEQFF
v_call: TRBV10-3
cdr3_length: 15
j_call: TRBJ2-1
d_call: TRBD1
clone_size: few

cdr3_nt: TGTGCCAGCAGTCGACAGGGATTGAACACTGAAGCTTTCTTT
cdr3_aa: CASSRQGLNTEAFF
v_call: TRBV27
cdr3_length: 14
j_call: TRBJ1-1
d_call: TRBD1
clone_size: NA

cdr3_nt: TGTGCCACCAGTGAAGGGACAGATACGCAGTATTTT
cdr3_aa: CATSEGTDTQYF
v_call: TRBV24-1
cdr3_length: 12
j_call: TRBJ2-3
d_call: NA
clone_size: once

cdr3_nt: TGCGCCAGCAGCTTGAGTAGGCCTGTGGGCCTTGGAGGCTACACCTTC
cdr3_aa: CASSLSRPVGLGGYTF
v_call: TRBV5-1
cdr3_length: 16
j_call: TRBJ1-2
d_call: NA
clone_size: many

cdr3_nt: TGTGCCAGCCGGGACCCACTAGCGGGAAATCGAGAGACCCAGTACTTC
cdr3_aa: CASRDPLAGNRETQYF
v_call: TRBV6-6
cdr3_length: 16
j_call: TRBJ2-5
d_call: TRBD2
clone_size: many

cdr3_nt: TGTGCCTGGAGTGTCGAGGGTCGGTCCTACGAGCAGTACTTC
cdr3_aa: CAWSVEGRSYEQYF
v_call: TRBV30
cdr3_length: 14
j_call: TRBJ2-7
d_call: NA
clone_size: many

cdr3_nt: TGCGCCAGCACCCCTCGCCCGGGGACACGAATCCCGGGACTAGCGGGGGGCTCCTACGAGCAGTACTTC
cdr3_aa: CASTPRPGTRIPGLAGGSYEQYF
v_call: TRBV5-1
cdr3_length: 23
j_call: TRBJ2-7
d_call: TRBD2
clone_size: few

cdr3_nt: TGTGCCATCATGGGCACAGGTTTCACAGATACGCAGTATTTT
cdr3_aa: CAIMGTGFTDTQYF
v_call: TRBV10-3
cdr3_length: 14
j_call: TRBJ2-3
d_call: NA
clone_size: many

cdr3_nt: TGCAGCTGTGGGGACAGGGGTGTGCAGTACTTC
cdr3_aa: CSCGDRGVQYF
v_call: TRBV29-1
cdr3_length: 11
j_call: TRBJ2-7
d_call: TRBD1
clone_size: many

cdr3_nt: TGTGCCAGCAGCATTGCAGGGATATATAATTCACCCCTCCACTTT
cdr3_aa: CASSIAGIYNSPLHF
v_call: TRBV12-3/TRBV12-4
cdr3_length: 15
j_call: TRBJ1-6
d_call: NA
clone_size: NA